A selection of T cell receptor beta chains follows, all from one sample in a study of vaccination effects on CD4 cells after COVID-19. Profiling relied on immunoSEQ multiplex PCR, and the TCRdb table lists in-frame clones only, not all of them. The sample shows approximately 66,000 clones, less than 80% of them seen only once. These receptors have no identified antigens. The sequences come from CD4+ T cells from PBMCs cultured without peptide, collected after COVID-19 vaccination. These receptor sequences come from a human donor who received a COVID-19 vaccine. Both conserved end residues are part of each CDR3. D genes are given only for firm matches. Size tells how often a clone was seen (once, few, many) or the class of an expanded clone, and some rows leave it out.

CDR3aa,CDR3nt,d_gene,j_gene,v_gene,abundance
CASSEWDIWDSGNTIYF,TGTGCCAGCAGCGAATGGGACATTTGGGACTCTGGAAACACCATATATTTT,NA,TRBJ1-3,TRBV3-1/TRBV3-2,NA
CAWRGRIEAFF,TGTGCCTGGAGGGGCAGGATTGAAGCTTTCTTT,NA,TRBJ1-1,TRBV30,NA
CASSPRTEETQYF,TGTGCCAGCTCACCGCGGACAGAAGAGACCCAGTACTTC,NA,TRBJ2-5,TRBV18,NA
CASRSGLAYNEQFF,TGTGCCAGCAGGTCGGGACTAGCCTACAATGAGCAGTTCTTC,TRBD2,TRBJ2-1,TRBV28,NA
CASSQGTGGRETQYF,TGTGCCAGCAGCCAAGGGACAGGGGGCAGGGAGACCCAGTACTTC,TRBD1,TRBJ2-5,TRBV3-1/TRBV3-2,NA
CASSFGDRVNSPLHF,TGTGCCAGCAGTTTCGGCGACAGGGTCAATTCACCCCTCCACTTT,TRBD1,TRBJ1-6,TRBV27,NA
CASPGNTIYF,TGTGCCAGCCCGGGAAACACCATATATTTT,NA,TRBJ1-3,TRBV5-8,NA
CASSPFSGGAEDTQYF,TGTGCCAGCAGCCCTTTTAGCGGGGGGGCCGAAGATACGCAGTATTTT,TRBD2,TRBJ2-3,TRBV3-1/TRBV3-2,NA
CATSRDRADTGELFF,TGTGCCACCAGCAGAGACAGGGCGGACACCGGGGAGCTGTTTTTT,NA,TRBJ2-2,TRBV15,NA
CASSLTTSGGENTEAFF,TGCGCCAGCAGCTTGACTACTTCAGGGGGGGAGAACACTGAAGCTTTCTTT,TRBD1,TRBJ1-1,TRBV5-1,NA
CASSPRRGAQPQHF,TGTGCCAGCAGCCCTCGTAGAGGAGCCCAGCCCCAGCATTTT,NA,TRBJ1-5,TRBV27,NA
CASSPLTGRGQPQHF,TGTGCCAGCTCACCACTAACAGGGCGCGGTCAGCCCCAGCATTTT,NA,TRBJ1-5,TRBV18,once
CASSWMGGYGEKLFF,TGCGCCAGCAGCTGGATGGGGGGCTACGGTGAAAAACTGTTTTTT,NA,TRBJ1-4,TRBV5-1,once
CASSQNNEKLFF,TGTGCCAGCAGCCAAAATAATGAAAAACTGTTTTTT,NA,TRBJ1-4,TRBV7-8,NA
CASSSQGTRTVSYNEQFF,TGTGCCAGCAGCTCCCAGGGGACAAGGACGGTCTCCTACAATGAGCAGTTCTTC,NA,TRBJ2-1,TRBV14,NA
CASSGLTGTGGGYTF,TGCGCCAGCAGCGGCCTCACCGGGACAGGGGGCGGCTACACCTTC,TRBD1,TRBJ1-2,TRBV5-1,NA
CASSLTGASSTDTQYF,TGCGCCAGCAGCCTGACCGGGGCCTCCAGCACAGATACGCAGTATTTT,NA,TRBJ2-3,TRBV5-1,NA
CAISEGQAYTEAFF,TGTGCCATCAGTGAGGGGCAGGCCTACACTGAAGCTTTCTTT,NA,TRBJ1-1,TRBV10-3,NA
CASSPPTVTDTQYF,TGTGCCAGCTCACCACCGACGGTGACAGATACGCAGTATTTT,NA,TRBJ2-3,TRBV18,NA
CASSRFKMDRAGELFF,TGTGCCAGCAGCCGTTTCAAAATGGACAGGGCGGGGGAGCTGTTTTTT,TRBD1,TRBJ2-2,TRBV7-2,NA
CASSIAQGRGSYNEQFF,TGTGCCAGTAGTATAGCCCAGGGGCGGGGGTCCTACAATGAGCAGTTCTTC,NA,TRBJ2-1,TRBV19,NA
CAISESEYLGGNGANVLTF,TGTGCCATCAGTGAGTCAGAGTACCTGGGGGGGAATGGGGCCAACGTCCTGACTTTC,TRBD2,TRBJ2-6,TRBV10-3,NA
CASSPDRGGNQPQHF,TGCGCCAGCAGCCCGGACAGGGGTGGCAATCAGCCCCAGCATTTT,TRBD1,TRBJ1-5,TRBV4-1,NA
CASSQEVRGDGNTIYF,TGCGCCAGCAGCCAAGAAGTCCGAGGCGATGGAAACACCATATATTTT,NA,TRBJ1-3,TRBV4-3,NA
CASSLRGASGGTKNEQFF,TGTGCCAGCAGCTTAAGGGGGGCTAGCGGGGGGACTAAAAATGAGCAGTTCTTC,TRBD2,TRBJ2-1,TRBV7-3,NA
CASSLDYNQPQHF,TGCGCCAGCAGCTTGGATTACAATCAGCCCCAGCATTTT,NA,TRBJ1-5,TRBV5-1,NA
CSVWTERNTEAFF,TGCAGCGTTTGGACAGAGAGAAACACTGAAGCTTTCTTT,NA,TRBJ1-1,TRBV29-1,NA